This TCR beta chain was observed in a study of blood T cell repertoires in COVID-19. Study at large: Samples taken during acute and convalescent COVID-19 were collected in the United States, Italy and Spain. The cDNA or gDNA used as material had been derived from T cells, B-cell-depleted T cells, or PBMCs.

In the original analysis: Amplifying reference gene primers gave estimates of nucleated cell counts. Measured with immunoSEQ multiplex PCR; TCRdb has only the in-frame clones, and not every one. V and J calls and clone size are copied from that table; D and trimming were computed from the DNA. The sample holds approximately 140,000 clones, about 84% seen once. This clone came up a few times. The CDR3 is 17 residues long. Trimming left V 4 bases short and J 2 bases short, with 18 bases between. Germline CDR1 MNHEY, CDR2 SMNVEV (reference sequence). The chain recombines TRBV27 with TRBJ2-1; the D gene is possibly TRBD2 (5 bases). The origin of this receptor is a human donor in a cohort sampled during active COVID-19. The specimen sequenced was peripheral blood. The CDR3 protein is CASSSPLDGETYNEQFF. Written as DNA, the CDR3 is TGTGCCAGCAGTTCGCCCCTGGACGGGGAGACCTACAATGAGCAGTTCTTC.